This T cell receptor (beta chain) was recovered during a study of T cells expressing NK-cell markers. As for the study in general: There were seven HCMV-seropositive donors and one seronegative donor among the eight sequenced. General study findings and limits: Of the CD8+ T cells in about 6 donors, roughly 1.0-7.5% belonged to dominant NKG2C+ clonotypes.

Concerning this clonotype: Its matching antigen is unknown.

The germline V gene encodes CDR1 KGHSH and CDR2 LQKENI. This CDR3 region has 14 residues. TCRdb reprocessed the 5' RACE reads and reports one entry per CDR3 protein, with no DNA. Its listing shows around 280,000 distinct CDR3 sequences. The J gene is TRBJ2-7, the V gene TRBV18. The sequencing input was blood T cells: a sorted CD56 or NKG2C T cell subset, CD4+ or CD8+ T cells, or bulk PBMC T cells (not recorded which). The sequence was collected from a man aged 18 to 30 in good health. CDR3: CASSPPVGDYEQYF. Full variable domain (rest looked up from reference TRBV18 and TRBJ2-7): NAGVMQNPRHLVRRRGQEARLRCSPMKGHSHVYWYRQLPEEGLKFMVYLQKENIIDESGMPKERFSAEFPKEGPSILRIQQVVRGDSAAYFCASSPPVGDYEQYFGPGTRLTVT.